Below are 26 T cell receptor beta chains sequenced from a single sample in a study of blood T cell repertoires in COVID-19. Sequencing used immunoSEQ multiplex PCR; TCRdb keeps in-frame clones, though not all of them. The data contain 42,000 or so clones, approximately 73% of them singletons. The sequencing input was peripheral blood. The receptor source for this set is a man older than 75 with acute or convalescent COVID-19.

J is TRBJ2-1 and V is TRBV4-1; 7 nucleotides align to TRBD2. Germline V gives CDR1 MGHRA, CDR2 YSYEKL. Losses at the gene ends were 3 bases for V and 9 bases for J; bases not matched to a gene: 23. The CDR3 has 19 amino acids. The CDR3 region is CASSHQPPSRGGLEGEQFF. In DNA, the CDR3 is TGCGCCAGCAGCCACCAACCACCCTCTCGCGGGGGACTCGAGGGTGAGCAGTTCTTC.

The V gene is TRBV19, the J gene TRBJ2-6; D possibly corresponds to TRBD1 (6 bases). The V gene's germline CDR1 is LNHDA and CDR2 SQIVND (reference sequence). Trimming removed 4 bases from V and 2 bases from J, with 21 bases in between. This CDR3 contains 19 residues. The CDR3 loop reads CASSKVGRGIKTGANVLTF. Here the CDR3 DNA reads TGTGCCAGTAGTAAGGTCGGCAGGGGAATAAAGACTGGGGCCAACGTCCTGACTTTC. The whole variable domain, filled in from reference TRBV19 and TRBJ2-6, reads DGGITQSPKYLFRKEGQNVTLSCEQNLNHDAMYWYRQDPGQGLRLIYYSQIVNDFQKGDIAEGYSVSREKKESFPLTVTSAQKNPTAFYLCASSKVGRGIKTGANVLTFGAGSRLTVL.

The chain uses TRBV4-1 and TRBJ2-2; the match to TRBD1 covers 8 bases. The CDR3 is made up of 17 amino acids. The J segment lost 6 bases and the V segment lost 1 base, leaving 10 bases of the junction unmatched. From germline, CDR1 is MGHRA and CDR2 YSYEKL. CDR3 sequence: CASSQVAGQGLPGELFF. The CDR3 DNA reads TGCGCCAGCAGCCAAGTGGCCGGACAGGGTCTTCCCGGGGAGCTGTTTTTT.

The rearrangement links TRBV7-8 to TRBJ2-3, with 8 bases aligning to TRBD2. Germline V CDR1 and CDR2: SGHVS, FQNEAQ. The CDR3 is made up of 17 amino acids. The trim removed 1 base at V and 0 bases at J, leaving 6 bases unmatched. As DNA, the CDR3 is TGTGCCAGCAGCTTAGTCGGGGCGGGGGGTAGCACAGATACGCAGTATTTT. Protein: CASSLVGAGGSTDTQYF.

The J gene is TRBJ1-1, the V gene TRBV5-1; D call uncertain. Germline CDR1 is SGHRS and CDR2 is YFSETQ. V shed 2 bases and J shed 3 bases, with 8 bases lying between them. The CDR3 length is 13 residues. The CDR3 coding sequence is TGCGCCAGCAGCTTCAAGCTAGACACTGAAGCTTTCTTT. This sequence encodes CASSFKLDTEAFF. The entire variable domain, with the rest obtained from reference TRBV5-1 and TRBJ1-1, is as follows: KAGVTQTPRYLIKTRGQQVTLSCSPISGHRSVSWYQQTPGQGLQFLFEYFSETQRNKGNFPGRFSGRQFSNSRSEMNVSTLELGDSALYLCASSFKLDTEAFFGQGTRLTVV.

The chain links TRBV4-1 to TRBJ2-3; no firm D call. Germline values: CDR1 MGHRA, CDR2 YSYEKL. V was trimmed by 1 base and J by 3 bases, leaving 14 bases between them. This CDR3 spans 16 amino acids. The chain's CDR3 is CASSQVNLGFTDTQYF. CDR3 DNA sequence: TGCGCCAGCAGCCAAGTGAACTTGGGCTTTACAGATACGCAGTATTTT.

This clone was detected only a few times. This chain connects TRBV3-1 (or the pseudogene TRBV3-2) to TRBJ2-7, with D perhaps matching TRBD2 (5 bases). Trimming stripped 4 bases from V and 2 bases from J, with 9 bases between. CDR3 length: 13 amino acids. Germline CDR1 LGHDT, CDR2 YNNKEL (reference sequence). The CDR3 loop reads CASSRTYTYEQYF. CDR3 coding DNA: TGTGCCAGCAGCCGGACTTACACCTACGAGCAGTACTTC.

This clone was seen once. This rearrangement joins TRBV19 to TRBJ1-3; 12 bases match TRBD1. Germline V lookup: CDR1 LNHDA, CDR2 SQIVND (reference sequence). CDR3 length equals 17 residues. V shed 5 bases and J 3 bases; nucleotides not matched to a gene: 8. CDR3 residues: CASSPPGQGARGNTIYF. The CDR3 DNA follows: TGTGCCAGTAGTCCGCCGGGACAGGGGGCGCGTGGAAACACCATATATTTT.

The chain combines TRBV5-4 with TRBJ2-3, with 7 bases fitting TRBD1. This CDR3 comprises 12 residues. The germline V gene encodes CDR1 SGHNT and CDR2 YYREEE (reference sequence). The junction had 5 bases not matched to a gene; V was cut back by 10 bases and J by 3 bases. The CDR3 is CAGDSLTDTQYF. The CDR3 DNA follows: TGTGCCGGGGACAGTCTTACAGATACGCAGTATTTT.

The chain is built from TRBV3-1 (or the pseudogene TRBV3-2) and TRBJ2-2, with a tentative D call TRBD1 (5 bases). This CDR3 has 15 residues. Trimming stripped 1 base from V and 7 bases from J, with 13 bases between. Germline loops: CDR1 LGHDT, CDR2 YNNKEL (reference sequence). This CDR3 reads CASSQVTRAVGELFF. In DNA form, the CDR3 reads TGTGCCAGCAGCCAAGTCACCAGGGCTGTCGGGGAGCTGTTTTTT.

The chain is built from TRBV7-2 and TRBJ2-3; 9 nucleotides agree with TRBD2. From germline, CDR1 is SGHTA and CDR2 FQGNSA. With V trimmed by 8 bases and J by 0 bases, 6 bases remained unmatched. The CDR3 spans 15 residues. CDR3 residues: CASRGSGGSTDTQYF. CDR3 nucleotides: TGTGCCAGCCGAGGTAGCGGGGGAAGCACAGATACGCAGTATTTT.

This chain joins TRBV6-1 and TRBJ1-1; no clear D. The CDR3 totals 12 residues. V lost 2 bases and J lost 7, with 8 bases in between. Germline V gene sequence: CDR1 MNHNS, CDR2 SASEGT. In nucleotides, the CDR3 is TGTGCCAGCAGTGAACGGGGTTTTGAAGCTTTCTTT. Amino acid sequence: CASSERGFEAFF.

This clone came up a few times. CDR3 loop: CAISDLWPNTEAFF. Here the CDR3 DNA reads TGTGCCATCAGTGATCTGTGGCCGAACACTGAAGCTTTCTTT. The chain employs TRBV10-3 and TRBJ1-1; no clear D. The CDR3 is 14 residues long. The germline V gene has CDR1 ENHRY and CDR2 SYGVKD. The germline V and J ends were trimmed by 3 bases and 1 base, with 9 bases remaining between them.

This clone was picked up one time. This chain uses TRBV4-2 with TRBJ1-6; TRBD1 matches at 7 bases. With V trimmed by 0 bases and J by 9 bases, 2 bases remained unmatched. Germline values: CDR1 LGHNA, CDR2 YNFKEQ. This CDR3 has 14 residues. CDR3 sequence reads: CASSQEGGGSPLHF. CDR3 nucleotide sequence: TGTGCCAGCAGCCAAGAAGGGGGCGGTTCACCCCTCCACTTT.

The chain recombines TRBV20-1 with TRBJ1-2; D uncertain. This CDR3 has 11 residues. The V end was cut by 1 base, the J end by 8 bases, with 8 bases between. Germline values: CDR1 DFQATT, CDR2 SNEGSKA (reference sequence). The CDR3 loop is CSARGAGGYTF. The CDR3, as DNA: TGCAGTGCTAGAGGGGCGGGCGGCTACACCTTC.

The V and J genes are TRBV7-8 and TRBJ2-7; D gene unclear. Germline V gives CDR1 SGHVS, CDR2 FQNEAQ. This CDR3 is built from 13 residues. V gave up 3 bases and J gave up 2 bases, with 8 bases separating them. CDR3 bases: TGTGCCAGCAGCTTCGCAGCGCCCTACGAGCAGTACTTC. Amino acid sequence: CASSFAAPYEQYF.

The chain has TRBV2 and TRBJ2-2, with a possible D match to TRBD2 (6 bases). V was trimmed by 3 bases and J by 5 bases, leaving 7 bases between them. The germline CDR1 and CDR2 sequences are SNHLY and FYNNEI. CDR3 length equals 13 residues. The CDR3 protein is CASSEGGTGELFF. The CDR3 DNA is TGTGCCAGCAGTGAGGGGGGAACCGGGGAGCTGTTTTTT. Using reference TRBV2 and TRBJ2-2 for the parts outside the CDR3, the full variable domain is EPEVTQTPSHQVTQMGQEVILRCVPISNHLYFYWYRQILGQKVEFLVSFYNNEISEKSEIFDDQFSVERPDGSNFTLKIRSTKLEDSAMYFCASSEGGTGELFFGEGSRLTVL.

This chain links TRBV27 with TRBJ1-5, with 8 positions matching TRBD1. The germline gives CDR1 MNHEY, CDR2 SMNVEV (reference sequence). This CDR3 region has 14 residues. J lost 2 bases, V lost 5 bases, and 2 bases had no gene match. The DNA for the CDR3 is TGTGCCAGCAGTATACAGGGGGGCAATCAGCCCCAGCATTTT. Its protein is CASSIQGGNQPQHF.

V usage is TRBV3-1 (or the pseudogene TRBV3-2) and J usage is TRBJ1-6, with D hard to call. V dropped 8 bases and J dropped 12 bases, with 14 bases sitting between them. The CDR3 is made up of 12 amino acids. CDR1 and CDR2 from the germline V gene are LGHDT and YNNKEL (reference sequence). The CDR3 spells CASAPAGIPLHF. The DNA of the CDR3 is TGTGCCAGCGCACCGGCGGGGATACCCCTCCACTTT.

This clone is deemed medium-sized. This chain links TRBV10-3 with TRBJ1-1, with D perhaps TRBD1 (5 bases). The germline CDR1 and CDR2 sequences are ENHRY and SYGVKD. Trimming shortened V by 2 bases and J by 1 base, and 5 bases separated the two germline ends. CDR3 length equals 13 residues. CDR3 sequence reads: CAISEGANTEAFF. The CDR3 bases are TGTGCCATCAGTGAGGGGGCGAACACTGAAGCTTTCTTT.

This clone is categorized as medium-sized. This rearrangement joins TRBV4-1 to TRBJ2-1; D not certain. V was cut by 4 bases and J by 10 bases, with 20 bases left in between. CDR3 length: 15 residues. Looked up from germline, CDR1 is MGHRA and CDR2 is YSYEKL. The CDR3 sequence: CASSPNDGLSQEQFF. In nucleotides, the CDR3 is TGCGCCAGCAGCCCTAATGATGGGCTTTCTCAGGAGCAGTTCTTC.

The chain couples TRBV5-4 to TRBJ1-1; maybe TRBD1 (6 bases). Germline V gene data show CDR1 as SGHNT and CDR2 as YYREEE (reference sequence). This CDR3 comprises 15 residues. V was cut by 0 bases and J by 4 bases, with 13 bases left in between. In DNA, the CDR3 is TGTGCCAGCAGCTTGGGGGGGGGCGGTAGCACTGAAGCTTTCTTT. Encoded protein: CASSLGGGGSTEAFF.

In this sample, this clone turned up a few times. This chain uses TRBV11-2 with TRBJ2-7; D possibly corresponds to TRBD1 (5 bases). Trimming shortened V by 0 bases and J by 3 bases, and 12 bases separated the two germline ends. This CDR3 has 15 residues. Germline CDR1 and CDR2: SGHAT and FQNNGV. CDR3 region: CASSLDMTANYEQYF. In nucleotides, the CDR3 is TGTGCCAGCAGCTTAGATATGACAGCCAACTACGAGCAGTACTTC.

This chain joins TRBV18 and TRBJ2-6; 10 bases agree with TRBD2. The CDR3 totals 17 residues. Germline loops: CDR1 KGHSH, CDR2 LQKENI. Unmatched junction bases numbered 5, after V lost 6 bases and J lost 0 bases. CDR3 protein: CASSRLAGPSGANVLTF. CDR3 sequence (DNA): TGTGCCAGCTCCCGACTAGCGGGTCCCTCTGGGGCCAACGTCCTGACTTTC.

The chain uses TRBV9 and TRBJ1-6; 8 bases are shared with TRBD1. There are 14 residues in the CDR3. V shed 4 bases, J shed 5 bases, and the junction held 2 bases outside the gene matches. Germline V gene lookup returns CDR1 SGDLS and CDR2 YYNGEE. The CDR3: CASSTGGDNSPLHF. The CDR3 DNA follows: TGTGCCAGCAGCACAGGGGGGGATAATTCACCCCTCCACTTT.

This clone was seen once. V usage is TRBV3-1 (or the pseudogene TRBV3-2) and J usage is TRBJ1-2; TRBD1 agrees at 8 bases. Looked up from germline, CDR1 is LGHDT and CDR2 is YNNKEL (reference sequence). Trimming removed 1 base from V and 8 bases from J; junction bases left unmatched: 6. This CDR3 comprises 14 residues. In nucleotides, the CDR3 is TGTGCCAGCAGCCAAGGATCTGGGACAGGAGGCTACACCTTC. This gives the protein CASSQGSGTGGYTF.